Listed here is a single T cell receptor (beta chain). Antigen unknown. The PCR employed 60 Vbeta primers together with 13 Jbeta primers. Some clones are missing from TCRdb's copy, which holds only in-frame ones; the method was immunoSEQ multiplex PCR. The sample carries about 120,000 clones, 75% to 90% recorded once. This entry belongs to a study of cytomegalovirus exposure and HLA in healthy donors. Study-wide results and limits: As a later analysis revealed, the rate of TCR association differed by HLA locus, with DRB1 most and HLA-C fewest. Common viral pathogens (according to a later analysis) appeared linked to several of the most significant clusters. A later analysis showed HLA-associated TCR beta chains outstripping equally common others in clonal expansion.

From germline, CDR1 is GTSNPN and CDR2 SVGIG (reference sequence). The length of the CDR3 is 16 residues. V was trimmed by 4 bases and J by 7 bases, leaving 20 bases between them. The chain combines TRBV30 with TRBJ1-6; D possibly corresponds to TRBD1 (5 bases). This receptor was identified in a male donor in good health and CMV-seronegative. The sample was PBMCs. The CDR3 sequence: CAWTLGGEVFNSPLHF. The CDR3 DNA sequence: TGTGCCTGGACCCTGGGGGGTGAAGTTTTCAATTCACCCCTCCACTTT.